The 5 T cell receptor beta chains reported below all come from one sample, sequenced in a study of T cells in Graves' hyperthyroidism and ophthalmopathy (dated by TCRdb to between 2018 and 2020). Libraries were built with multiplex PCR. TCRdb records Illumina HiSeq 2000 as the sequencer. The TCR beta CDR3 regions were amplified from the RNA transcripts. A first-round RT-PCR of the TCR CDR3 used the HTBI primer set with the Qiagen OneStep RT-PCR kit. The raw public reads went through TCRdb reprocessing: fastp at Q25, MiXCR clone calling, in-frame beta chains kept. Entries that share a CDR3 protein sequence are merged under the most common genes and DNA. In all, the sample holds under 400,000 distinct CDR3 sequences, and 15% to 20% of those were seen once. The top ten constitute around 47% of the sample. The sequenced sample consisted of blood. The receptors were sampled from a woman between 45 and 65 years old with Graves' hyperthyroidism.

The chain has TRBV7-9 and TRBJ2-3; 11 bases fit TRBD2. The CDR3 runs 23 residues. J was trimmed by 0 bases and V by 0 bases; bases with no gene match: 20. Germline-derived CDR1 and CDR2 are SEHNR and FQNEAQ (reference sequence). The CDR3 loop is CASSLAVTSGVNDNPTSTDTQYF. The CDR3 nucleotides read TGTGCCAGCAGCTTAGCCGTGACTAGCGGGGTGAACGACAATCCTACTAGCACAGATACGCAGTATTTT.

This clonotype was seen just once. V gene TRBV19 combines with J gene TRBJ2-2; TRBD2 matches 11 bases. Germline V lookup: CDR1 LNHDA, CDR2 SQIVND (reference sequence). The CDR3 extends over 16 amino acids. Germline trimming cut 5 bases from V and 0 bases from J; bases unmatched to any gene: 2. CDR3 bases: TGTGCCAGTAGTCTAGCGGGGGGCTCGAACACCGGGGAGCTGTTTTTT. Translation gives CASSLAGGSNTGELFF.

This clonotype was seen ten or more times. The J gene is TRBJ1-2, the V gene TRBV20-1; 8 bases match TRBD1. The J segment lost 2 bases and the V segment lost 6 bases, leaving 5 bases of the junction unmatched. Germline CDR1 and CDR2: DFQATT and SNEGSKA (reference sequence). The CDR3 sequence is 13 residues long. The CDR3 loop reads CSALRTGNYGYTF. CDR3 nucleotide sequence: TGCAGTGCGCTAAGGACAGGGAACTATGGCTACACCTTC.

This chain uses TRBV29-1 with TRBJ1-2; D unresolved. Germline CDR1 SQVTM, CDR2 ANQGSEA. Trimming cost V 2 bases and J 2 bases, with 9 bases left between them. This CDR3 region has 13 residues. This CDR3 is CSVELALNYGYTF. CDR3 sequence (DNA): TGCAGCGTTGAACTTGCACTCAACTATGGCTACACCTTC.

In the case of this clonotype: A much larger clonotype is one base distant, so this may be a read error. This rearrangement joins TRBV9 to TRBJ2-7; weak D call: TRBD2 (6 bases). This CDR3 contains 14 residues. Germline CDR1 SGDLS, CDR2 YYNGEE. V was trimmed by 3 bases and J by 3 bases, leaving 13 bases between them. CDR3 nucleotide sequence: TGTGCCAGCAGCGATAGCGGTGACTTCTACGAGCAGTACTTC. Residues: CASSDSGDFYEQYF.